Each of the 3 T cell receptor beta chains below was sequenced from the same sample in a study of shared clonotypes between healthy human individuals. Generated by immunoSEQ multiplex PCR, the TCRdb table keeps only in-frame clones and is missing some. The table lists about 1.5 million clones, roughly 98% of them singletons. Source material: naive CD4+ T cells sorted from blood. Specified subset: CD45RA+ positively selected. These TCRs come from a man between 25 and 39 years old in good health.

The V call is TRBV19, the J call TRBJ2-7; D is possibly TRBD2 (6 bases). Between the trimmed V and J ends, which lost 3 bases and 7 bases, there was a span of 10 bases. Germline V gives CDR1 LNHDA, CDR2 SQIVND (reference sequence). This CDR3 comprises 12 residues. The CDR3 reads CASSMIGREQYF. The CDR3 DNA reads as TGTGCCAGTAGTATGATTGGGAGGGAGCAGTACTTC.

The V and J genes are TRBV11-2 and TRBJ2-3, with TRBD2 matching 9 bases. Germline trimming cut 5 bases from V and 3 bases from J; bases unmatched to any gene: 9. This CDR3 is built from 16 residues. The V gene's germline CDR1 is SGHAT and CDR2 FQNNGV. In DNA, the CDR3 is TGTGCCAGCAGCCCCCGCGGTAGCGGGAGAACAGATACGCAGTATTTT. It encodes CASSPRGSGRTDTQYF. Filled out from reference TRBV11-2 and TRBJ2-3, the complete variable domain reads EAGVAQSPRYKIIEKRQSVAFWCNPISGHATLYWYQQILGQGPKLLIQFQNNGVVDDSQLPKDRFSAERLKGVDSTLKIQPAKLEDSAVYLCASSPRGSGRTDTQYFGPGTRLTVL.

The CDR3 region is CAISEFFPYEQYF. The CDR3, as DNA: TGTGCCATCAGTGAGTTCTTCCCCTACGAGCAGTACTTC. The chain recombines TRBV10-3 with TRBJ2-7; D unclear. V shed 1 base and J shed 2 bases, with 6 bases lying between them. The CDR3 consists of 13 residues. The V gene's germline CDR1 is ENHRY and CDR2 SYGVKD.